The rows below give T cell receptor beta chains drawn from one sample of a study of cytomegalovirus exposure and HLA in healthy donors. Sequencing was performed with immunoSEQ multiplex PCR; in TCRdb, only in-frame clones are kept and a portion is missing. The sample yields about 92,000 clones, over 75% seen once. The sample consisted of PBMCs. These receptors were taken from a man aged 18 to 35 in good health and CMV-seronegative. The CDR3 runs from the conserved cysteine through the conserved F or W. A D gene is named only where the DNA matches it firmly. Clone sizes are given selectively: once, few, many, or a class where the clone is expanded.

>TRBJ2-1|TRBD1|NA|TRBV7-6
CASSLEGALLNEQFF
TGTGCCAGCAGCTTAGAGGGGGCGCTTTTGAATGAGCAGTTCTTC
>TRBJ2-5|NA|NA|TRBV19
CASSIDGFSETQYF
TGTGCCAGTAGTATAGATGGGTTTAGCGAGACCCAGTACTTC
>TRBJ1-5|TRBD1|few|TRBV18
CASSPGAGGQPQHF
TGTGCCAGCTCACCAGGGGCAGGGGGCCAGCCCCAGCATTTT
>TRBJ2-2|NA|once|TRBV29-1
CSTTGSGGGIGELFF
TGCAGCACGACGGGGAGTGGGGGGGGCATCGGGGAGCTGTTTTTT
>TRBJ1-2|NA|NA|TRBV5-1
CASSPRTGGLYTF
TGCGCCAGCAGCCCCCGTACCGGGGGGCTCTACACCTTC
>TRBJ1-2|NA|NA|TRBV19
CASNPPGWDYGYTF
TGTGCCAGTAACCCGCCGGGGTGGGACTATGGCTACACCTTC
>TRBJ1-1|NA|NA|TRBV28
CATSTGGAFTEAFF
TGTGCCACAAGTACGGGGGGGGCTTTTACTGAAGCTTTCTTT
>TRBJ1-2|NA|NA|TRBV6-6
CASSRDSDYGYTF
TGTGCCAGCAGTCGAGACAGCGATTATGGCTACACCTTC
>TRBJ1-1|TRBD1|NA|TRBV30
CAWSFRDRDTEAFF
TGTGCCTGGAGTTTCCGGGACAGGGACACTGAAGCTTTCTTT
>TRBJ1-6|TRBD1|NA|TRBV6-4
CASSASGTGGLSYNSPLHF
TGTGCCAGCAGTGCATCTGGGACAGGGGGCCTCTCCTATAATTCACCCCTCCACTTT
>TRBJ1-1|TRBD1|few|TRBV10-3
CAISEGQGKEAVAFF
TGTGCCATCAGTGAGGGACAGGGAAAGGAGGCGGTAGCTTTCTTT
>TRBJ2-3|NA|NA|TRBV30
CAWSGQTDRLGTDTQYF
TGTGCCTGGAGTGGCCAGACCGACCGACTTGGCACAGATACGCAGTATTTT
>TRBJ1-6|TRBD1|NA|TRBV7-2
CASRKDRYLNSPLHF
TGTGCCAGCAGAAAGGACAGGTACCTTAATTCACCCCTCCACTTT
>TRBJ1-1|NA|few|TRBV6-5
CASSVRENTEAFF
TGTGCCAGCAGCGTACGGGAGAACACTGAAGCTTTCTTT
>TRBJ1-5|TRBD1|NA|TRBV27
CASSRDRGSQPQHF
TGTGCCAGCAGCCGGGACAGGGGTTCTCAGCCCCAGCATTTT
>TRBJ1-6|NA|NA|TRBV6-1
CASSHGGGLGSPLHF
TGTGCCAGCAGCCATGGCGGGGGGCTAGGTTCACCCCTCCACTTT
>TRBJ2-3|TRBD2|NA|TRBV6-6
CASSFGGSSTDTQYF
TGTGCCAGCAGTTTCGGGGGGTCCAGCACAGATACGCAGTATTTT
>TRBJ1-5|NA|NA|TRBV5-1
CASRKNDRSSNQPQHF
TGCGCCAGCAGAAAGAATGACAGGTCTAGCAATCAGCCCCAGCATTTT
>TRBJ1-2|TRBD1|NA|TRBV27
CARDRGLGGYTF
TGTGCCAGGGACAGGGGGCTTGGTGGCTACACCTTC
>TRBJ1-1|NA|few|TRBV6-1
CATSLWNTEAFF
TGTGCCACCAGCCTGTGGAACACTGAAGCTTTCTTT
>TRBJ2-1|NA|NA|TRBV9
CASSVDSLSYNEQFF
TGTGCCAGCAGCGTAGACAGCCTTTCCTACAATGAGCAGTTCTTC
>TRBJ2-1|TRBD2|once|TRBV2
CASSDSGGTYNEQFF
TGTGCCAGCAGCGATAGCGGGGGGACCTACAATGAGCAGTTCTTC
>TRBJ1-5|TRBD1|NA|TRBV5-1
CASRPGTETNQPQHF
TGCGCCAGCAGACCCGGGACAGAAACCAATCAGCCCCAGCATTTT
>TRBJ1-6|NA|few|TRBV5-6
CASSGSGRPYSPLHF
TGTGCCAGCAGCGGGAGTGGCAGACCGTATTCACCCCTCCACTTT
>TRBJ1-5|NA|NA|TRBV10-3
CAIRPGQQGQPQHF
TGTGCCATCAGGCCCGGCCAGCAGGGTCAGCCCCAGCATTTT
>TRBJ2-7|TRBD2|NA|TRBV5-4
CASSPGTSGGAWSSEQYF
TGTGCCAGCAGCCCCGGGACTAGCGGGGGGGCCTGGTCTTCCGAGCAGTACTTC
>TRBJ2-7|NA|NA|TRBV18
CASSPPSSLYEQYF
TGTGCCAGCTCACCACCTTCATCTCTCTACGAGCAGTACTTC
>TRBJ1-2|NA|NA|TRBV7-9
CASSEVGGPDNYGYTF
TGTGCCAGCAGCGAAGTGGGGGGACCCGACAACTATGGCTACACCTTC
>TRBJ2-3|TRBD2|NA|TRBV18
CASSRASGGSTDTQYF
TGTGCCAGCTCACGTGCTAGCGGGGGTAGCACAGATACGCAGTATTTT
>TRBJ1-6|NA|NA|TRBV15
CATRREAGSPLHF
TGTGCCACCCGCCGGGAGGCGGGATCACCCCTCCACTTT
>TRBJ1-1|TRBD1|NA|TRBV5-1
CASSSTGMNTEAFF
TGCGCCAGCAGCTCGACAGGGATGAACACTGAAGCTTTCTTT
>TRBJ2-1|NA|NA|TRBV18
CASSWDTHNEQFF
TGTGCCAGCTCATGGGACACACACAATGAGCAGTTCTTC